The entry that follows covers one T cell receptor beta chain sequence. Its cognate antigen is unknown. During the collection period, no donor immune events like infections were recorded. This specimen comes from a study of identifying expanded T cells in peripheral blood. Notes on the study in general: Two-week clone count variance significantly increased as total template count grew.

CDR3 length: 14 residues. Germline V lookup: CDR1 SGHRS, CDR2 YFSETQ. V dropped 0 bases and J dropped 5; count of bases not matched to a gene: 5. The method was immunoSEQ multiplex PCR; TCRdb's version includes in-frame clones alone and lacks a portion of them. In the table there are approximately 110,000 clones, around 89% of which are singletons. What was sequenced was blood. The V and J genes are TRBV5-1 and TRBJ2-7; TRBD1 agrees at 7 bases. This receptor was identified in a person between 18 and 70 years old in good health. The CDR3 spells CASSLADRVNEQYF. The CDR3 nucleotides are TGCGCCAGCAGCTTGGCCGACAGGGTAAACGAGCAGTACTTC.